Sequencing of this T cell receptor beta chain was carried out in a study of OX40 agonist ivuxolimab in advanced cancers. As concerns this clone: The antigen is unknown.

Repertoires were generated with immunoSEQ multiplex PCR, while TCRdb's copy carries only in-frame clones and drops some. The table has roughly 53,000 clones, 65% to 85% seen once. Overall study findings and caveats: The antigens recognized by the expanded peripheral T cells, that is their antigen specificity, were not determined. Among the lowest peripheral clonal expansion occurred in 0.1-3.0 mg/kg partial responders. More expanded clones were found, on average, in CD8+ than in CD4+ T cells. Clonal expansion was seen in CD4+ and CD8+ blood T cells by week 6 at 0.1 to 3.0 mg/kg.

The length of the CDR3 is 10 residues. Trimming took 6 bases from V and 9 from J, leaving 9 bases between them. CDR1 and CDR2 (germline): WSHSY, SAAADI. This receptor was obtained from an adult with an advanced solid tumor such as melanoma, head and neck, liver or kidney cancer. The sample here was CD4+ or CD8+ T cells sorted from blood, taken in a trial of the OX40 agonist ivuxolimab. The chain uses TRBV10-2 and TRBJ2-7; D call uncertain. The CDR3: CASSGSVQYV. In DNA form, the CDR3 reads TGCGCCAGCAGCGGATCTGTGCAGTACGTC.